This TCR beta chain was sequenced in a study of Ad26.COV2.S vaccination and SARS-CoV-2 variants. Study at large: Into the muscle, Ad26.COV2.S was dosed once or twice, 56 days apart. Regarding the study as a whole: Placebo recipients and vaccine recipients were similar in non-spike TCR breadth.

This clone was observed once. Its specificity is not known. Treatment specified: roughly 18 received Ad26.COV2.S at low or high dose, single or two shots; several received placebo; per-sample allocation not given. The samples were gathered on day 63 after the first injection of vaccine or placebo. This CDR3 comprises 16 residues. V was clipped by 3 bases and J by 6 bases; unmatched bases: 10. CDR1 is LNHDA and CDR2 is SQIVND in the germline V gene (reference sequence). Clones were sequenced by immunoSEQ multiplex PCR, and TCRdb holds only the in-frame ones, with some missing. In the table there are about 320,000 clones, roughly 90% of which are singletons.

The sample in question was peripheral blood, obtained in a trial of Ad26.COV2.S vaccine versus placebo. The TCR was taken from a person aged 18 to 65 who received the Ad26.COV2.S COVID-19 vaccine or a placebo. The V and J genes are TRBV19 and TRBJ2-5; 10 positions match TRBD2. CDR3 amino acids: CASSISGLAGVQTQYF. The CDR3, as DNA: TGTGCCAGTAGTATTTCTGGGCTAGCGGGAGTACAGACCCAGTACTTC.